This T cell receptor (beta chain) was observed in a study of blood T cell repertoires in COVID-19. For the study at large: COVID-19 samples collected from the United States, Italy and Spain covered acute and convalescent phases. T cells, B-cell-depleted T cells, or PBMCs supplied cDNA or gDNA.

The CDR3 runs 16 residues. Trimming at V came to 8 bases and at J to 0 bases, leaving 9 bases not matched to a gene. Germline CDR1 reads SGHNT; CDR2 reads YENEEA. The authors' processing: Estimated nucleated cell counts came from reference gene primer amplification. Using immunoSEQ multiplex PCR, the repertoire was profiled, and TCRdb retains in-frame clones only, with some absent. The V and J calls and the clone size are those of that table, but D and trimming were determined from the DNA. The sample consists of about 210,000 clones, about 88% of them appearing once. What was sequenced was peripheral blood. This clonotype was sampled from a man in his sixties or seventies with acute or convalescent COVID-19. The gene calls are TRBV11-3 and TRBJ2-1; 8 positions match TRBD2. The CDR3 DNA reads TGTGCCAGCTCGTCGGGGGGGACGAGCTCCTACAATGAGCAGTTCTTC. This encodes CASSSGGTSSYNEQFF. The whole variable domain, remainder taken from reference TRBV11-3 and TRBJ2-1, is EAGVVQSPRYKIIEKKQPVAFWCNPISGHNTLYWYLQNLGQGPELLIRYENEEAVDDSQLPKDRFSAERLKGVDSTLKIQPAELGDSAVYLCASSSGGTSSYNEQFFGPGTRLTVL.